The T cell receptor beta chain under discussion was sequenced for a study of T cell repertoires in cytomegalovirus infection. As for the study in general: Indicated by public TCR beta signatures were CMV infection and matching HLA type.

On this clonotype itself: Its antigen is currently unknown.

Findings of the study overall: In two of eight donors, the top clonotype was HLA-C-restricted CMV-specific. Based on cumulative public TCR beta family frequency, carriers of CMV plus the relevant HLA were identified.

The V end was cut by 1 base, the J end by 2 bases, with 12 bases between. The germline V gene has CDR1 SGHTA and CDR2 FQGNSA. This CDR3 is 15 amino acids long. Each CDR3 protein is one row after TCRdb ran MiXCR on the reads. This table has 740,000 or so distinct CDR3 sequences, less than 40% appearing once. Sequenced: PBMCs. The chain uses TRBV7-2 and TRBJ2-7; unclear D gene. The TCR sequence derives from a human donor in good health (CMV status not recorded). Some clones in this sample may be carry-over from other donors' samples. CDR3 protein: CASSLVSGLAYEQYF. CDR3 DNA: TGTGCCAGCAGCTTAGTTTCGGGCTTAGCCTACGAGCAGTACTTC.